This TCR beta chain came from a study of OX40 agonist ivuxolimab in advanced cancers. In the study overall: Recorded diagnoses for dose-escalation patients were hepatocellular carcinoma, melanoma, renal cell or head and neck cancer. Overall study findings and caveats: Nonresponders included some who also had low normalized T-cell clonal expansion.

The germline V gene has CDR1 MDHEN and CDR2 SYDVKM. This CDR3 has 13 residues. V was pared by 7 bases and J by 4 bases, with 11 bases between. This table comes from immunoSEQ multiplex PCR, and its TCRdb copy is limited to in-frame clones, with some not included. The data contain some 62,000 clones, 85% of them seen just once; the ten biggest clones take up around 4%. On this clone: What it recognizes is unknown.

The sequence was collected from an adult with an advanced solid tumor such as melanoma, head and neck, liver or kidney cancer. The material was CD4+ or CD8+ T cells sorted from blood, obtained in a trial of the OX40 agonist ivuxolimab. The gene calls are TRBV28 and TRBJ1-5; D possibly corresponds to TRBD1 (6 bases). The CDR3 loop is CASIPQGNQPQHF. DNA of the CDR3: TGTGCCAGCATTCCACAGGGAAATCAGCCCCAGCATTTT.